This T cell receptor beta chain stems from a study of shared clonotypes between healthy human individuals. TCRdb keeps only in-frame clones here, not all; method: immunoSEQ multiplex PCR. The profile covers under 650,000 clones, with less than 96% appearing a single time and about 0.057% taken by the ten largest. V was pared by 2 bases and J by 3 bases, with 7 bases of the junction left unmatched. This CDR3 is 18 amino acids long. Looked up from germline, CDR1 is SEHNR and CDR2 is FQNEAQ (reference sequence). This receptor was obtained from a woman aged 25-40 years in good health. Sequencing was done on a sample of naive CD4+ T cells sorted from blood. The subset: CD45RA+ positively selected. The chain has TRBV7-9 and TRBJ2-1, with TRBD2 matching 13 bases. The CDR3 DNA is TGTGCCAGCAGCTTAAGACAGGGGACTAGCGGGATCTACAATGAGCAGTTCTTC. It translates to CASSLRQGTSGIYNEQFF.